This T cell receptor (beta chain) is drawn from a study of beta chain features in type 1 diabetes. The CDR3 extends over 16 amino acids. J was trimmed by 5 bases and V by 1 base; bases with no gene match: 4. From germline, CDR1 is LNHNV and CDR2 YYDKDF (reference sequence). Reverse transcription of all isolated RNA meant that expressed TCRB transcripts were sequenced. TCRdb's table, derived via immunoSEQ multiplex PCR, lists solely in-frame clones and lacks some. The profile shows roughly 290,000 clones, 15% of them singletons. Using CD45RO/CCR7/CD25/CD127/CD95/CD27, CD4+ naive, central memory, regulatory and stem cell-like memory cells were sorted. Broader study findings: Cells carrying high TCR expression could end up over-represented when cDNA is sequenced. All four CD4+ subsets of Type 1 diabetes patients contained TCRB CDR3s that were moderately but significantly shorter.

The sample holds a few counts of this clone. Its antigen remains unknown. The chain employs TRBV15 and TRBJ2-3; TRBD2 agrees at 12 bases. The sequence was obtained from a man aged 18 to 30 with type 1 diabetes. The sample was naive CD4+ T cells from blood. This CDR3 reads CATSRALAGGQDTQYF. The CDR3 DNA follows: TGTGCCACCAGCAGAGCCCTAGCGGGGGGGCAAGATACGCAGTATTTT.